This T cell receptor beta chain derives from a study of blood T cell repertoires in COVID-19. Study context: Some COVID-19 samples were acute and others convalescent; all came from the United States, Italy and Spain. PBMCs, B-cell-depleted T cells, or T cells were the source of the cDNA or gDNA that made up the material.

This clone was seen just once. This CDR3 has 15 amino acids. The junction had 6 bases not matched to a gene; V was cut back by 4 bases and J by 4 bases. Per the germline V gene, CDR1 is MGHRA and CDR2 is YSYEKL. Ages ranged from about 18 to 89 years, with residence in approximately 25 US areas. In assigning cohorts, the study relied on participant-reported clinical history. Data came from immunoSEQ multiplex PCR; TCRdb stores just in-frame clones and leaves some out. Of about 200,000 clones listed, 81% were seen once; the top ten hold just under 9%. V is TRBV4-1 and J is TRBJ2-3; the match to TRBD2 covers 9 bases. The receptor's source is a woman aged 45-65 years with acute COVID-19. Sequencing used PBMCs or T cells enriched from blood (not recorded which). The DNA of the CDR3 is TGCGCCAGCAGCCCGGGACTAGCCGGCCCAGATACGCAGTATTTT. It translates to CASSPGLAGPDTQYF.